Below are 24 T cell receptor beta chains sequenced from a single sample in a study of cytomegalovirus exposure and HLA in healthy donors. PCR employed 60 Vbeta and 13 Jbeta primers. Clones were read by immunoSEQ multiplex PCR, and TCRdb kept only the in-frame ones, dropping some. The table has just under 95,000 clones, around 74% seen once. Sequencing was carried out using PBMCs. All receptors come from a man aged 45-65 years in good health and CMV-seropositive.

This clone occurred once. The chain combines TRBV9 with TRBJ1-2; D may be TRBD1 (6 bases). V was trimmed by 2 bases and J by 3 bases, leaving 8 bases between them. Germline-derived CDR1 and CDR2 are SGDLS and YYNGEE. The CDR3 totals 13 residues. CDR3 in DNA: TGTGCCAGCAGCGTGACAGGAGACTATGGCTACACCTTC. Its protein product is CASSVTGDYGYTF.

The chain has TRBV6-5 and TRBJ1-4, with 11 nucleotides matching TRBD1. CDR1 is MNHEY and CDR2 is SVGAGI in the germline V gene. After removal of 5 bases from V and 6 bases from J, the junction contained 5 bases not matched to a gene. The CDR3 length is 15 residues. CDR3 DNA: TGTGCCAGCAGTCCTTCGGGACAGGGGGATGAAAAACTGTTTTTT. This translates into CASSPSGQGDEKLFF.

This chain links TRBV18 with TRBJ2-7; D possibly corresponds to TRBD1 (6 bases). V gave up 0 bases and J gave up 6 bases, with 9 bases separating them. Germline CDR1 is KGHSH and CDR2 is LQKENI. The CDR3 has 13 residues. The CDR3 DNA reads as TGTGCCAGCTCACCACCGGGGGCGGGCGAGCAGTACTTC. Amino acids: CASSPPGAGEQYF.

This sequence joins TRBV30 and TRBJ1-4, with 10 bases fitting TRBD1. The CDR3 totals 14 residues. V shed 0 bases, J shed 10 bases, and the junction held 5 bases outside the gene matches. Per germline, CDR1 GTSNPN and CDR2 SVGIG (reference sequence). CDR3 DNA sequence: TGTGCCTGGAGTGTCCCTGGGGACAGGGGAAAACTGTTTTTT. Encoded protein: CAWSVPGDRGKLFF. The whole variable domain, filled in from reference TRBV30 and TRBJ1-4, reads SQTIHQWPATLVQPVGSPLSLECTVEGTSNPNLYWYRQAAGRGLQLLFYSVGIGQISSEVPQNLSASRPQDRQFILSSKKLLLSDSGFYLCAWSVPGDRGKLFFGSGTQLSVL.

The V call is TRBV7-2, the J call TRBJ2-7; 8 bases line up with TRBD2. This CDR3 is 16 amino acids long. Losses at the gene ends were 5 bases for V and 1 base for J; bases not matched to a gene: 10. Germline V gene sequence: CDR1 SGHTA, CDR2 FQGNSA. The CDR3 region is CASSQGAGGVSYEQYF. The CDR3 DNA reads TGTGCCAGCAGCCAAGGGGCGGGGGGAGTGTCCTACGAGCAGTACTTC.

The chain has TRBV6-6 and TRBJ1-6, with D maybe TRBD1 (5 bases). This CDR3 has 15 residues. V lost 0 bases, J lost 7 bases, and 10 bases lay in between. The germline gives CDR1 MNHNY, CDR2 SVGAGI (reference sequence). In DNA form, the CDR3 reads TGTGCCAGCAGTTACTCGTCCCCAGGGAATTCACCCCTCCACTTT. Translation gives CASSYSSPGNSPLHF.

The chain uses TRBV2 and TRBJ1-4; D unclear. Looked up from germline, CDR1 is SNHLY and CDR2 is FYNNEI. The length of the CDR3 is 14 residues. Deletions cut 4 bases from V and 5 bases from J, with 11 bases between. CDR3 region: CASSGRQVNEKLFF. CDR3 DNA sequence: TGTGCCAGCAGTGGGAGGCAGGTGAATGAAAAACTGTTTTTT.

The rearrangement links TRBV5-5 to TRBJ2-3; unclear D gene. With 7 bases removed from V and 6 bases from J, the gap between germline ends came to 9 bases. The CDR3 runs 11 residues. CDR1 is SGHKS, CDR2 YYEKEE, per germline (reference sequence). CDR3 sequence: CASHPADTQYF. The DNA of the CDR3 is TGTGCCAGCCACCCAGCGGATACGCAGTATTTT.

This chain uses TRBV11-1 with TRBJ2-7; no clear D gene. CDR1 is SGHAT, CDR2 FQDESV, per germline (reference sequence). The CDR3 has 14 amino acids. The V end lost 0 bases, the J end lost 4 bases, and 10 bases lay between the germline ends. The CDR3, as DNA: TGTGCCAGCAGCTTAGCGTTTCAACGGTACGAGCAGTACTTC. It encodes CASSLAFQRYEQYF.

V and J are TRBV6-1 and TRBJ1-5; D possibly corresponds to TRBD1 (6 bases). V shed 1 base and J shed 9 bases, with 13 bases lying between them. The germline gives CDR1 MNHNS, CDR2 SASEGT. The CDR3 consists of 14 residues. CDR3 DNA: TGTGCCAGCAGTGAAGGGGCAGGGGTTTGGCCCCAGCATTTT. This sequence encodes CASSEGAGVWPQHF.

V is TRBV23-1 and J is TRBJ1-2; D perhaps matches TRBD1 (5 bases). TRBV23-1 is an open reading frame, and its role is uncertain. The CDR3 consists of 15 residues. The ends were cut back, 8 bases at V and 7 bases at J, with 23 bases in the middle. The CDR3 coding sequence is TGCGCCAGCTCCACCGGGCAGGGAAGGGCTAGTGGCTACACCTTC. Protein sequence: CASSTGQGRASGYTF.

The chain employs TRBV7-2 and TRBJ2-7; 8 bases are a match to TRBD2. J lost 4 bases, V lost 5 bases, and 10 bases had no gene match. Germline V lookup: CDR1 SGHTA, CDR2 FQGNSA. This CDR3 spans 15 amino acids. The CDR3 loop reads CASSPGGGMRYEQYF. CDR3 nucleotides: TGTGCCAGCAGCCCCGGGGGGGGCATGAGGTACGAGCAGTACTTC.

This chain links TRBV2 with TRBJ1-6, with 11 bases lining up with TRBD1. With 8 bases clipped from V and 5 bases from J, the junction kept 2 bases outside the gene matches. This CDR3 has 14 residues. CDR1 and CDR2 from the germline V gene are SNHLY and FYNNEI. The CDR3 protein is CASGTGGDNSPLHF. CDR3 nucleotide sequence: TGTGCCAGCGGGACAGGGGGAGATAATTCACCCCTCCACTTT.

V is TRBV5-5 and J is TRBJ1-5; D ambiguous. Trimming took 2 bases from V and 0 from J, leaving 6 bases between them. The length of the CDR3 is 14 residues. Germline loops: CDR1 SGHKS, CDR2 YYEKEE (reference sequence). The CDR3 DNA follows: TGTGCCAGCAGCTTTTCAGATAGCAATCAGCCCCAGCATTTT. Its protein product is CASSFSDSNQPQHF. The whole variable domain, remainder taken from reference TRBV5-5 and TRBJ1-5, is DAGVTQSPTHLIKTRGQQVTLRCSPISGHKSVSWYQQVLGQGPQFIFQYYEKEERGRGNFPDRFSARQFPNYSSELNVNALLLGDSALYLCASSFSDSNQPQHFGDGTRLSIL.

This chain connects TRBV5-6 to TRBJ1-1; a weak D match, TRBD1 (6 bases). CDR1 is SGHDT and CDR2 is YYEEEE in the germline V gene. V was clipped by 0 bases and J by 4 bases, with 10 bases between them. The CDR3 has 14 amino acids. CDR3 in DNA: TGTGCCAGCAGCTTGGGATGGGGGCCCACTGAAGCTTTCTTT. The encoded protein is CASSLGWGPTEAFF. Variable domain in full (rest from reference TRBV5-6 and TRBJ1-1): DAGVTQSPTHLIKTRGQQVTLRCSPKSGHDTVSWYQQALGQGPQFIFQYYEEEERQRGNFPDRFSGHQFPNYSSELNVNALLLGDSALYLCASSLGWGPTEAFFGQGTRLTVV.

V gene TRBV2 combines with J gene TRBJ1-6; D perhaps matches TRBD1 (6 bases). CDR1 is SNHLY and CDR2 is FYNNEI in the germline V gene. V lost 6 bases and J 7 bases, leaving 10 bases between the germline ends. The CDR3 spans 13 residues. CDR3 amino acids: CASSRDTNSPLHF. CDR3 DNA sequence: TGTGCCAGCAGCCGGGACACGAATTCACCCCTCCACTTT.

This sequence joins TRBV29-1 and TRBJ2-5, with a possible D match to TRBD2 (6 bases). The J call could be wrong; TRBJ2-7 is a better fit for the DNA end. Germline V gene sequence: CDR1 SQVTM, CDR2 ANQGSEA. This CDR3 region has 12 residues. In DNA, the CDR3 is TGCAGCGTTGTTGGGGGGAGCTACGAGCAGTACTTC. This encodes CSVVGGSYEQYF.

The sample holds a few counts of this clone. CDR3 nucleotides: TGTGCCAGCAGCTCGTTAGCGGGGGTGACCACAGATACGCAGTATTTT. It yields the protein CASSSLAGVTTDTQYF. The chain carries TRBV5-4 and TRBJ2-3; TRBD2 matches at 9 bases. The CDR3 loop spans 16 amino acids. Per germline, CDR1 SGHNT and CDR2 YYREEE (reference sequence). V shed 3 bases and J 2 bases; nucleotides not matched to a gene: 7. Drawing the rest from reference TRBV5-4 and TRBJ2-3, the complete variable domain is ETGVTQSPTHLIKTRGQQVTLRCSSQSGHNTVSWYQQALGQGPQFIFQYYREEENGRGNFPPRFSGLQFPNYSSELNVNALELDDSALYLCASSSLAGVTTDTQYFGPGTRLTVL.

The V and J genes are TRBV6-1 and TRBJ1-4; D gene uncertain. Trimming removed 8 bases from V and 0 bases from J, with 7 bases in between. Looked up from germline, CDR1 is MNHNS and CDR2 is SASEGT. The CDR3 sequence is 13 residues long. The CDR3 DNA reads TGTGCCAGCCTAAGAACAACTAATGAAAAACTGTTTTTT. Residues: CASLRTTNEKLFF.

This sequence joins TRBV16 and TRBJ2-7; TRBD1 might be the D (6 bases). The CDR3 length is 14 residues. Germline CDR1 reads KGHSY; CDR2 reads FQNENV. V lost 0 bases and J lost 4, with 10 bases in between. The CDR3 loop is CASSQSSGEYEQYF. DNA of the CDR3: TGTGCCAGCAGCCAATCGTCAGGGGAATACGAGCAGTACTTC. The full variable domain, rest sourced from reference TRBV16 and TRBJ2-7, is GEEVAQTPKHLVRGEGQKAKLYCAPIKGHSYVFWYQQVLKNEFKFLISFQNENVFDETGMPKERFSAKCLPNSPCSLEIQATKLEDSAVYFCASSQSSGEYEQYFGPGTRLTVT.

The chain recombines TRBV4-1 with TRBJ2-5; D may be TRBD1 (6 bases). The germline CDR1 and CDR2 sequences are MGHRA and YSYEKL. The CDR3 extends over 15 amino acids. V was cut by 3 bases and J by 5 bases, with 16 bases left in between. The CDR3, as DNA: TGCGCCAGCAGCCAGGGGACAACCACCCGGGAGACCCAGTACTTC. Amino acid sequence: CASSQGTTTRETQYF.

The J gene is TRBJ2-5, the V gene TRBV7-9; D not resolved. The CDR3 loop spans 19 amino acids. Trimming cost V 1 base and J 1 base, with 22 bases left between them. Germline-derived CDR1 and CDR2 are SEHNR and FQNEAQ (reference sequence). CDR3 nucleotides: TGTGCCAGCAGCTTAGTACTCCTCTCGTTGTCCACCCCCCAAGAGACCCAGTACTTC. Its protein is CASSLVLLSLSTPQETQYF.

The chain employs TRBV7-2 and TRBJ1-6, with 11 positions matching TRBD1. The CDR3 runs 18 residues. CDR1 and CDR2 from the germline V gene are SGHTA and FQGNSA. The ends lost 1 base at V and 9 bases at J; junction bases unmatched: 11. CDR3 in amino acids: CASSLVYPSGTGGSPLHF. The DNA for the CDR3 is TGTGCCAGCAGCTTAGTATACCCGTCCGGGACAGGGGGTTCACCCCTCCACTTT.

The chain has TRBV19 and TRBJ2-7, with 8 nucleotides matching TRBD1. The V segment lost 7 bases and the J segment 7 bases; nucleotides outside the gene matches: 12. Per the germline V gene, CDR1 is LNHDA and CDR2 is SQIVND (reference sequence). CDR3 length: 14 residues. The CDR3: CASNPTGGAGEQYF. The CDR3 DNA follows: TGTGCCAGTAACCCAACAGGGGGAGCGGGTGAGCAGTACTTC.